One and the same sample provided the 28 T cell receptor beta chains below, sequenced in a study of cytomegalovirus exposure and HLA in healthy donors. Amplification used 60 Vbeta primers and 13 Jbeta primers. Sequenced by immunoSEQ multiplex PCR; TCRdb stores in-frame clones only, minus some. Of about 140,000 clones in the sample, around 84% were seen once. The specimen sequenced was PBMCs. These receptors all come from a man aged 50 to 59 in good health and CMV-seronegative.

CDR3 DNA: TGTGCCAGCAGCATTAGGACAGGGTTCACCGGGGAGCTGTTTTTT. Amino acid sequence: CASSIRTGFTGELFF. J is TRBJ2-2 and V is TRBV13; 8 nucleotides line up with TRBD1. V was pared by 5 bases and J by 4 bases, with 6 bases of the junction left unmatched. Germline CDR1 reads PRHDT; CDR2 reads FYEKMQ (reference sequence). The CDR3 extends over 15 amino acids.

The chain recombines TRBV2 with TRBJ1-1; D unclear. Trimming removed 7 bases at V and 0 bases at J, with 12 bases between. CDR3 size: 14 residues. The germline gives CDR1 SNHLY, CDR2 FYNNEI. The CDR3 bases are TGTGCCAGCACCCCGTCGGTAGTGAACACTGAAGCTTTCTTT. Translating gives CASTPSVVNTEAFF.

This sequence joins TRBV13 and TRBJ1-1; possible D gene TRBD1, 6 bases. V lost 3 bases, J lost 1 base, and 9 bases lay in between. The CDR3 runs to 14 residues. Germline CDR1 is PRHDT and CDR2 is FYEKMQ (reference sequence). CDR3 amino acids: CASSLGDTNTEAFF. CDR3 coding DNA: TGTGCCAGCAGCTTGGGGGACACGAACACTGAAGCTTTCTTT.

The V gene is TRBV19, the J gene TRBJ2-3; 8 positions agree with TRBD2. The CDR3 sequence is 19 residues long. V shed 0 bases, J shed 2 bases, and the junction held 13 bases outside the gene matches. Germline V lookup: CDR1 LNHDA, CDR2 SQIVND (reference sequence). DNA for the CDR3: TGTGCCAGTAGTATAGAAAGGGTGAATGGACTAGCCATCACAGATACGCAGTATTTT. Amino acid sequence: CASSIERVNGLAITDTQYF. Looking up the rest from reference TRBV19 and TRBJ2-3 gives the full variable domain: DGGITQSPKYLFRKEGQNVTLSCEQNLNHDAMYWYRQDPGQGLRLIYYSQIVNDFQKGDIAEGYSVSREKKESFPLTVTSAQKNPTAFYLCASSIERVNGLAITDTQYFGPGTRLTVL.

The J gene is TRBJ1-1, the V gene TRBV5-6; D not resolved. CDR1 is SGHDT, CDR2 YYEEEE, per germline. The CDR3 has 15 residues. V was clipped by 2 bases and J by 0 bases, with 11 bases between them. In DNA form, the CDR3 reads TGTGCCAGCAGCTTAGTCGCGGTGATGAACACTGAAGCTTTCTTT. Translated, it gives CASSLVAVMNTEAFF.

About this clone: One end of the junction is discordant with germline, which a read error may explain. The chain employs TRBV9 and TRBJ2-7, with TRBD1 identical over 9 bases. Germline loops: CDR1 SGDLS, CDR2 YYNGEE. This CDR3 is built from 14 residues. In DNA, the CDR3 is TGTGCCAGCAGCATCACAGGGGGCGCGTACGGGCAGTACTTC. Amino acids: CASSITGGAYGQYF.

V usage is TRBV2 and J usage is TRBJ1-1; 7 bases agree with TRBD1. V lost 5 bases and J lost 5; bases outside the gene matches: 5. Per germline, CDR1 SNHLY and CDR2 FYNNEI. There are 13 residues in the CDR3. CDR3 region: CASSITGDTEAFF. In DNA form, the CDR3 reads TGTGCCAGCAGTATAACAGGGGATACTGAAGCTTTCTTT.

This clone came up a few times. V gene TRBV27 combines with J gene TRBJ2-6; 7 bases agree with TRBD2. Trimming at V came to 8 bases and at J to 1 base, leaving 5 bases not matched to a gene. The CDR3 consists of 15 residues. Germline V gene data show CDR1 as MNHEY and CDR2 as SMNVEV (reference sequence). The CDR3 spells CASGREGSGANVLTF. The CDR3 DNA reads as TGTGCCAGCGGCAGGGAGGGGTCTGGGGCCAACGTCCTGACTTTC.

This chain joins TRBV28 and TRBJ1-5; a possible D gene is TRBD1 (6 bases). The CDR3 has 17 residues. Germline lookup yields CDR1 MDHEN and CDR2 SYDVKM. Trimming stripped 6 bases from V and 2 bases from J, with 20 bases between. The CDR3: CASSQGQSRVGNQPQHF. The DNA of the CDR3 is TGTGCCAGCAGCCAAGGACAGTCGCGGGTTGGCAATCAGCCCCAGCATTTT.

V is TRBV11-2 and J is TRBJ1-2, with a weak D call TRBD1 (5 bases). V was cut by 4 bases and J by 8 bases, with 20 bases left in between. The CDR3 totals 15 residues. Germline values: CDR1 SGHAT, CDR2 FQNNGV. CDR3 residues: CASSSAGRARLGYTF. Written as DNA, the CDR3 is TGTGCCAGCAGCTCTGCTGGCAGGGCTCGCCTGGGCTACACCTTC.

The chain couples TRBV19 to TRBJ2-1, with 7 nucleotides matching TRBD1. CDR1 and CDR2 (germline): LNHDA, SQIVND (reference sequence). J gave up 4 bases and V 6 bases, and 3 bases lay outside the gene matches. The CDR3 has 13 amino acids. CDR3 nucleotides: TGTGCCAGTAGGCAGGGGGTATACAATGAGCAGTTCTTC. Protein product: CASRQGVYNEQFF.

The CDR3 DNA sequence: TGTGCCAGCAGCGGGGGAGGGACCGGGGAGCTGTTTTTT. This translates into CASSGGGTGELFF. V and J are TRBV9 and TRBJ2-2; 7 positions agree with TRBD2. V lost 3 bases to trimming and J lost 5 bases; unmatched junction nucleotides: 1. Germline V gene lookup returns CDR1 SGDLS and CDR2 YYNGEE. This CDR3 region has 13 residues. The whole variable domain, remainder taken from reference TRBV9 and TRBJ2-2, is DSGVTQTPKHLITATGQRVTLRCSPRSGDLSVYWYQQSLDQGLQFLIQYYNGEERAKGNILERFSAQQFPDLHSELNLSSLELGDSALYFCASSGGGTGELFFGEGSRLTVL.

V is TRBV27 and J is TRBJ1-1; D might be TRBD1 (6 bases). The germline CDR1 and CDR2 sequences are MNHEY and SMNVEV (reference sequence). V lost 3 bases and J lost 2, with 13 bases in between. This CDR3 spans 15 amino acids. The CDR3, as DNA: TGTGCCAGCAGTTTCCGCCCCAGGGGCAACACTGAAGCTTTCTTT. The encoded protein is CASSFRPRGNTEAFF.

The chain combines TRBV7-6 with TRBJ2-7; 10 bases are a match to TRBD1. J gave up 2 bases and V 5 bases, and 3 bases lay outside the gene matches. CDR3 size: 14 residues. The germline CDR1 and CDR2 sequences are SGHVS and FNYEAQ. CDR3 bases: TGTGCCAGCAGCCGGGACAGGGGACCCTACGAGCAGTACTTC. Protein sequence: CASSRDRGPYEQYF.

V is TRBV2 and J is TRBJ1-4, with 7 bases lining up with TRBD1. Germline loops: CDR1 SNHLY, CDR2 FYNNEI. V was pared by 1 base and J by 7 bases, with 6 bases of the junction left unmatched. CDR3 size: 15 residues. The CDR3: CASSEGGRGAEKLFF. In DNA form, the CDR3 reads TGTGCCAGCAGTGAAGGGGGCAGGGGGGCTGAAAAACTGTTTTTT. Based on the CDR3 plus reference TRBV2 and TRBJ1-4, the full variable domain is EPEVTQTPSHQVTQMGQEVILRCVPISNHLYFYWYRQILGQKVEFLVSFYNNEISEKSEIFDDQFSVERPDGSNFTLKIRSTKLEDSAMYFCASSEGGRGAEKLFFGSGTQLSVL.

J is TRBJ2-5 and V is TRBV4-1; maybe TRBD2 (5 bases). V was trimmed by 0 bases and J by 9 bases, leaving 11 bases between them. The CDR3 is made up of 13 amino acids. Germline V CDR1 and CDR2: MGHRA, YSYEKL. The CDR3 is CASSQESTGSQYF. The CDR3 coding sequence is TGCGCCAGCAGCCAAGAATCTACGGGGTCCCAGTACTTC.

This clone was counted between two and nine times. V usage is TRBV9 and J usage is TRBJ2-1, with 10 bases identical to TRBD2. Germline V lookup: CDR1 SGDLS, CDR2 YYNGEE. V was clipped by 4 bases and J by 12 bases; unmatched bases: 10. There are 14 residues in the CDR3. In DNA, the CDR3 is TGTGCCAGCAGCCCAGGGACTAGCGTAGGCTGGCAGTTCTTC. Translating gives CASSPGTSVGWQFF.

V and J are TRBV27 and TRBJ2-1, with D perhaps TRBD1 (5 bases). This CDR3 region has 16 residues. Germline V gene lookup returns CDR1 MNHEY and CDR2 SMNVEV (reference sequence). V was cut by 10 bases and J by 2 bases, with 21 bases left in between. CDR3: CATGAPGQRAYNEQFF. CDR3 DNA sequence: TGTGCCACCGGAGCCCCAGGGCAAAGGGCCTACAATGAGCAGTTCTTC.

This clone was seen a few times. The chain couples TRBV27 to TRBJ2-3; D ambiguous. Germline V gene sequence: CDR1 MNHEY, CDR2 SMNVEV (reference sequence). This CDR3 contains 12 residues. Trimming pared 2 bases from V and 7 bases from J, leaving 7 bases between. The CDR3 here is CASSLLGYTQYF. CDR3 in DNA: TGTGCCAGCAGTTTACTGGGCTATACGCAGTATTTT.

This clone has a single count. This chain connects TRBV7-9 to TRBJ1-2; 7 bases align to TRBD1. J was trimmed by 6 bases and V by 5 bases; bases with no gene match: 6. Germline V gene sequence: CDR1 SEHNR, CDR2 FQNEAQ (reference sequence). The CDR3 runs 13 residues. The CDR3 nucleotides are TGTGCCAGCAGCACACAGGGGTTGGATGGCTACACCTTC. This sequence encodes CASSTQGLDGYTF.

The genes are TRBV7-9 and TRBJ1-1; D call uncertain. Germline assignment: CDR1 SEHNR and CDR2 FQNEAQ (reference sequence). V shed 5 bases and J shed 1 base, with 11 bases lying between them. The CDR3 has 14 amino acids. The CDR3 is CASSPVYGNTEAFF. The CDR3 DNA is TGTGCCAGCAGCCCCGTCTACGGGAACACTGAAGCTTTCTTT.

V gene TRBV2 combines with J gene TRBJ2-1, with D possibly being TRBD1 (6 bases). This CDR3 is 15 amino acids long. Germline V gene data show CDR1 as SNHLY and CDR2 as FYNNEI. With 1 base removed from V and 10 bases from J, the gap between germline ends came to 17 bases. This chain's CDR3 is CASSEEGQGTGEQFF. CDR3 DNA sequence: TGTGCCAGCAGTGAAGAAGGGCAGGGGACCGGCGAGCAGTTCTTC. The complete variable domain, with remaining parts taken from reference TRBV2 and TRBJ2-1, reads EPEVTQTPSHQVTQMGQEVILRCVPISNHLYFYWYRQILGQKVEFLVSFYNNEISEKSEIFDDQFSVERPDGSNFTLKIRSTKLEDSAMYFCASSEEGQGTGEQFFGPGTRLTVL.

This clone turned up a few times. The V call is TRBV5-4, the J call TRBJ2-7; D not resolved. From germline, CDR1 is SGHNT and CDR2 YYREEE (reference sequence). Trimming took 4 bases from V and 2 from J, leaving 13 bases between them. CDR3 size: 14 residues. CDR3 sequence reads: CASSPSSQTYEQYF. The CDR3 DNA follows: TGTGCCAGCAGCCCTAGTTCCCAAACCTACGAGCAGTACTTC.

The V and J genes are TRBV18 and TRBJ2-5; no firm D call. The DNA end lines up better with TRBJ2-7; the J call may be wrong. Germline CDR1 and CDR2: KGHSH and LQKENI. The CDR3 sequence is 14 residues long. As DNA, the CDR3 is TGTGCCAGCTCCCCCGCGGCAGACTCCTACGAGCAGTACTTC. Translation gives CASSPAADSYEQYF.

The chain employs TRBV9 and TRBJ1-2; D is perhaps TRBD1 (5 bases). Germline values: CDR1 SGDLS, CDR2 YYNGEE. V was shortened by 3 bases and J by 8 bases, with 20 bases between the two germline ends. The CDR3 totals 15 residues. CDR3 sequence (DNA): TGTGCCAGCAGCGAGTGGGAGGGGCGGGCATCCGGCTACACCTTC. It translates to CASSEWEGRASGYTF.

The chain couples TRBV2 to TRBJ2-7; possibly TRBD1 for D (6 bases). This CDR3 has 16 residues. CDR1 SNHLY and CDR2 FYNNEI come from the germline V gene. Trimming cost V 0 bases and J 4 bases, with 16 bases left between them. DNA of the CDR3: TGTGCCAGCAGTGAAGCGATTACAGGGTCTAAATACGAGCAGTACTTC. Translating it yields CASSEAITGSKYEQYF.

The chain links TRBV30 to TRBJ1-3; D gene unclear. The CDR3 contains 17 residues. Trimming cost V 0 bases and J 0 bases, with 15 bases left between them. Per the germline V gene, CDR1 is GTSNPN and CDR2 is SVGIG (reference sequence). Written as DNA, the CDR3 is TGTGCCTGGAGTGTATGGAGGGCAGGCAGCTCTGGAAACACCATATATTTT. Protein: CAWSVWRAGSSGNTIYF.

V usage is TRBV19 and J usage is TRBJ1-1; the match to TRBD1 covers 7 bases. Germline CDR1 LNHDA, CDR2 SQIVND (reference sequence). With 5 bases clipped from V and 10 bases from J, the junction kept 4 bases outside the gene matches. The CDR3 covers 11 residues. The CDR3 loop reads CASSPGGRAFF. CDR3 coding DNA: TGTGCCAGTAGTCCAGGGGGGCGAGCTTTCTTT.